The next 31 T cell receptor beta chains were all read from a single sample in a study of PD-L1 blockade in urothelial cancer. Clones were read by immunoSEQ multiplex PCR, and TCRdb kept only the in-frame ones, dropping some. The sample consists of about 74,000 clones, around 90% of them appearing once. Time point given: pretreatment peripheral blood. The sample was PBMCs, taken around atezolizumab (anti-PD-L1) treatment. These receptors came from a man between 65 and 85 years old with urothelial cancer.

The CDR3 loop is CASSQIGLAEEQFF. The CDR3 bases are TGCGCCAGCAGCCAAATCGGCCTAGCGGAGGAGCAGTTCTTC. The V gene is TRBV4-1, the J gene TRBJ2-1; 7 nucleotides match TRBD2. Germline-derived CDR1 and CDR2 are MGHRA and YSYEKL. Trimming took 2 bases from V and 10 from J; bases not matched to a gene: 8. The CDR3 has 14 amino acids.

This chain joins TRBV6-6 and TRBJ1-2; 7 bases map to TRBD1. Trimming cost V 2 bases and J 8 bases; bases outside gene matches: 14. The germline V gene has CDR1 MNHNY and CDR2 SVGAGI (reference sequence). CDR3 length: 16 amino acids. DNA of the CDR3: TGTGCCAGCAGTTACACTCGGGACAGTCCAATAGGGGGCTACACCTTC. Protein product: CASSYTRDSPIGGYTF.

This chain connects TRBV27 to TRBJ1-2; 11 nucleotides align to TRBD1. Trimming cost V 5 bases and J 7 bases; bases outside gene matches: 9. The CDR3 totals 15 residues. CDR1 is MNHEY and CDR2 is SMNVEV in the germline V gene (reference sequence). The CDR3 here is CASSLKDRGQAGYTF. CDR3 sequence (DNA): TGTGCCAGCAGTCTTAAGGACAGGGGGCAGGCTGGCTACACCTTC.

The V call is TRBV6-1, the J call TRBJ2-3, with D possibly matching TRBD1 (6 bases). The V gene's germline CDR1 is MNHNS and CDR2 SASEGT. The V gene lost 7 bases and the J gene lost 4 bases, with 18 bases spanning the gap. CDR3 length: 15 residues. For the CDR3, the DNA is TGTGCCAGCACCTTAGGGGGTAATGTCGCAGATACGCAGTATTTT. Translating it yields CASTLGGNVADTQYF.

This clone was found a few times. V and J are TRBV6-6 and TRBJ2-2, with D possibly being TRBD1 (5 bases). CDR3 length: 13 residues. Germline lookup yields CDR1 MNHNY and CDR2 SVGAGI (reference sequence). V shed 6 bases and J shed 8 bases, with 13 bases lying between them. The CDR3 reads CASSPTGQGELFF. In nucleotides, the CDR3 is TGTGCCAGCAGCCCTACCGGACAAGGGGAGCTGTTTTTT.

This chain joins TRBV28 and TRBJ2-7; 12 bases map to TRBD1. CDR1 is MDHEN and CDR2 is SYDVKM in the germline V gene. The CDR3 totals 19 residues. V trimming: 5 bases; J trimming: 3 bases; junction bases outside the gene matches: 17. CDR3 loop: CASSRRRDRGLAWGYEQYF. The CDR3, as DNA: TGTGCCAGCAGTCGCCGCCGGGACAGGGGGCTAGCGTGGGGCTACGAGCAGTACTTC.

The V call is TRBV20-1, the J call TRBJ1-1, with D unresolved. The CDR3 is made up of 11 amino acids. Looked up from germline, CDR1 is DFQATT and CDR2 is SNEGSKA (reference sequence). The CDR3: CSGEMNTEAFF. DNA for the CDR3: TGCAGCGGGGAAATGAACACTGAAGCTTTCTTT.

This clone was detected a few times. J is TRBJ2-6 and V is TRBV2; D is uncertain. With 3 bases removed from V and 4 bases from J, the gap between germline ends came to 10 bases. Germline V CDR1 and CDR2: SNHLY, FYNNEI. The CDR3 extends over 15 amino acids. CDR3 region: CASSDRSLGANVLTF. The DNA of the CDR3 is TGTGCCAGCAGTGATAGGAGTCTAGGGGCCAACGTCCTGACTTTC.

The chain has TRBV6-1 and TRBJ2-3, with D possibly TRBD1 on 5 matching bases. This CDR3 comprises 17 residues. Trimming shortened V by 1 base and J by 0 bases, and 14 bases separated the two germline ends. CDR1 MNHNS and CDR2 SASEGT come from the germline V gene. The CDR3 nucleotides are TGTGCCAGCAGTGAAGACTTGACAGCACTTAGCACAGATACGCAGTATTTT. The encoded protein is CASSEDLTALSTDTQYF.

The V and J genes are TRBV5-1 and TRBJ2-3; TRBD1 agrees at 7 bases. This CDR3 contains 15 residues. V was pared by 7 bases and J by 1 base, with 9 bases of the junction left unmatched. Per the germline V gene, CDR1 is SGHRS and CDR2 is YFSETQ. The CDR3 bases are TGCGCCAGCCGCCAGGGGGTCCTAGGCACAGATACGCAGTATTTT. Amino acid sequence: CASRQGVLGTDTQYF.

V usage is TRBV14 and J usage is TRBJ1-2; 9 bases fit TRBD1. V was clipped by 3 bases and J by 4 bases; unmatched bases: 0. CDR1 and CDR2 (germline): SGHDN, FVKESK. The CDR3 length is 13 residues. The CDR3 loop is CASSQTGGYGYTF. The CDR3 DNA reads as TGTGCCAGCAGCCAGACAGGGGGCTATGGCTACACCTTC.

The chain joins TRBV6-1 to TRBJ1-2; 8 bases match TRBD1. V shed 2 bases, J shed 4 bases, and the junction held 12 bases outside the gene matches. CDR3 length: 17 amino acids. Germline loops: CDR1 MNHNS, CDR2 SASEGT. CDR3 sequence (DNA): TGTGCCAGCAGTGAATCAGTGGAGGACAGGGCTGGCTATGGCTACACCTTC. Protein: CASSESVEDRAGYGYTF.

V usage is TRBV28 and J usage is TRBJ2-7; D is unclear. The length of the CDR3 is 13 residues. Trimming left V 7 bases short and J 2 bases short, with 12 bases between. Germline CDR1 is MDHEN and CDR2 is SYDVKM. In DNA form, the CDR3 reads TGTGCCAGCACCAGAATCGAGGCCTACGAGCAGTACTTC. It is translated as CASTRIEAYEQYF.

Here the CDR3 DNA reads TGTGCCAGCAGCTTAGCGGGGGGGGGACAAGAAACCATCCAGTACTTC. Translated, it gives CASSLAGGGQETIQYF. The chain uses TRBV7-9 and TRBJ2-7, with D possibly TRBD2 on 7 matching bases. V was shortened by 0 bases and J by 10 bases, with 22 bases between the two germline ends. The CDR3 sequence is 16 residues long. Germline lookup yields CDR1 SEHNR and CDR2 FQNEAQ (reference sequence).

The J gene is TRBJ2-5, the V gene TRBV5-6; the match to TRBD1 covers 10 bases. This CDR3 has 16 residues. Per germline, CDR1 SGHDT and CDR2 YYEEEE. After removal of 4 bases from V and 5 bases from J, the junction contained 11 bases not matched to a gene. For the CDR3, the DNA is TGTGCCAGCAGCCCACCCGGACAGGGGGGAATGGAGACCCAGTACTTC. This sequence encodes CASSPPGQGGMETQYF.

The chain carries TRBV12-5 and TRBJ2-6; D uncertain. This CDR3 comprises 18 residues. V dropped 1 base and J dropped 1 base, with 14 bases sitting between them. CDR1 and CDR2 from the germline V gene are LGHNT and FRNRAP. CDR3 in amino acids: CASGLDPPGLSGANVLTF. In nucleotides, the CDR3 is TGTGCTAGTGGTTTGGACCCCCCGGGTCTTTCTGGGGCCAACGTCCTGACTTTC.

The CDR3 region is CASSGLPGTEAFF. In DNA, the CDR3 is TGTGCCAGCAGTGGCCTCCCGGGGACTGAAGCTTTCTTT. The chain links TRBV2 to TRBJ1-1; no firm D call. The CDR3 is 13 amino acids. CDR1 and CDR2 from the germline V gene are SNHLY and FYNNEI. V lost 4 bases to trimming and J lost 5 bases, with 11 bases between them.

The chain has TRBV2 and TRBJ2-1; TRBD2 aligns across 10 bases. From germline, CDR1 is SNHLY and CDR2 FYNNEI. CDR3 length: 14 residues. Trimming removed 5 bases from V and 4 bases from J; junction bases left unmatched: 2. The CDR3 loop is CASSSSGGYNEQFF. DNA for the CDR3: TGTGCCAGCAGTTCTAGCGGGGGATACAATGAGCAGTTCTTC. Using reference TRBV2 and TRBJ2-1 for the parts outside the CDR3, the full variable domain is EPEVTQTPSHQVTQMGQEVILRCVPISNHLYFYWYRQILGQKVEFLVSFYNNEISEKSEIFDDQFSVERPDGSNFTLKIRSTKLEDSAMYFCASSSSGGYNEQFFGPGTRLTVL.

V usage is TRBV6-5 and J usage is TRBJ1-1; perhaps TRBD1 as D (6 bases). Trimming shortened V by 1 base and J by 2 bases, and 14 bases separated the two germline ends. There are 16 residues in the CDR3. The germline V gene encodes CDR1 MNHEY and CDR2 SVGAGI. The CDR3 region is CASSYLRGTSNTEAFF. The CDR3 DNA reads as TGTGCCAGCAGTTACTTAAGGGGGACAAGTAACACTGAAGCTTTCTTT.

This chain links TRBV7-2 with TRBJ2-2; TRBD1 agrees at 10 bases. Germline-derived CDR1 and CDR2 are SGHTA and FQGNSA. With 9 bases clipped from V and 5 bases from J, the junction kept 15 bases outside the gene matches. The CDR3 sequence is 17 residues long. Here the CDR3 reads CARVRDRGPVGTGELFF. CDR3 bases: TGTGCCAGGGTCCGGGACAGGGGCCCCGTCGGGACCGGGGAGCTGTTTTTT.

The chain is built from TRBV28 and TRBJ1-2; D ambiguous. Germline-derived CDR1 and CDR2 are MDHEN and SYDVKM. V lost 9 bases, J lost 5 bases, and 13 bases lay in between. The CDR3 has 12 residues. Here the CDR3 reads CASEVATYGYTF. The CDR3 nucleotides read TGTGCCAGTGAGGTGGCTACTTATGGCTACACCTTC.

With respect to this clone: Additional DNA sequences in this sample encode the identical CDR3. The chain joins TRBV18 to TRBJ2-5; unclear D gene. The CDR3 covers 11 residues. Germline-derived CDR1 and CDR2 are KGHSH and LQKENI. V lost 6 bases to trimming and J lost 3 bases, with 5 bases between them. This CDR3 is CASSPKETQYF. In DNA form, the CDR3 reads TGTGCCAGCTCTCCTAAAGAGACCCAGTACTTC. Together with reference TRBV18 and TRBJ2-5, the CDR3 gives the full variable domain: NAGVMQNPRHLVRRRGQEARLRCSPMKGHSHVYWYRQLPEEGLKFMVYLQKENIIDESGMPKERFSAEFPKEGPSILRIQQVVRGDSAAYFCASSPKETQYFGPGTRLLVL.

The chain carries TRBV12-5 and TRBJ2-2; 11 bases fit TRBD1. Trimming at V came to 5 bases and at J to 5 bases, leaving 7 bases not matched to a gene. CDR1 LGHNT and CDR2 FRNRAP come from the germline V gene. This CDR3 contains 16 residues. The CDR3 DNA reads TGTGCTAGTGGTCCGGGACAGGGGGGTATTACCGGGGAGCTGTTTTTT. Translated, it gives CASGPGQGGITGELFF.

The chain has TRBV7-9 and TRBJ2-2, with 14 bases fitting TRBD2. The V segment lost 5 bases and the J segment 5 bases; nucleotides outside the gene matches: 10. The CDR3 is 18 amino acids. Per germline, CDR1 SEHNR and CDR2 FQNEAQ (reference sequence). The CDR3 spells CASSPPWTSGRTTGELFF. The DNA for the CDR3 is TGTGCCAGCAGCCCCCCCTGGACTAGCGGGAGGACGACCGGGGAGCTGTTTTTT.

The chain uses TRBV19 and TRBJ2-7; D call uncertain. The germline gives CDR1 LNHDA, CDR2 SQIVND (reference sequence). V was cut by 7 bases and J by 0 bases, with 13 bases left in between. This CDR3 region has 14 residues. CDR3 DNA: TGTGCCAGTACCCCGCAGATCAGCTCCTACGAGCAGTACTTC. Its translation: CASTPQISSYEQYF.

The rearrangement uses TRBV18 and TRBJ2-7; the match to TRBD1 covers 8 bases. CDR1 and CDR2 (germline): KGHSH, LQKENI. The trim removed 2 bases at V and 0 bases at J, leaving 9 bases unmatched. The CDR3 sequence is 17 residues long. CDR3 protein: CASSPSRDRTYSYEQYF. CDR3 DNA: TGTGCCAGCTCACCATCCCGGGACAGGACTTACTCCTACGAGCAGTACTTC.

The J gene is TRBJ2-1, the V gene TRBV9, with D tentatively TRBD1 (6 bases). The V end was cut by 0 bases, the J end by 2 bases, with 9 bases between. The CDR3 is made up of 15 amino acids. The germline gives CDR1 SGDLS, CDR2 YYNGEE. This CDR3 is CASSVGAGAYNEQFF. DNA for the CDR3: TGTGCCAGCAGCGTAGGGGCAGGGGCCTACAATGAGCAGTTCTTC.

V is TRBV2 and J is TRBJ2-7; possible D gene TRBD1, 6 bases. V gave up 7 bases and J gave up 2 bases, with 12 bases separating them. The CDR3 covers 13 residues. Germline loops: CDR1 SNHLY, CDR2 FYNNEI. The CDR3 loop is CASTQGPTYEQYF. The CDR3 DNA reads as TGTGCCAGCACCCAGGGGCCCACCTACGAGCAGTACTTC.

The rearrangement uses TRBV28 and TRBJ2-3; no reliable D call. The germline CDR1 and CDR2 sequences are MDHEN and SYDVKM. Trimming took 3 bases from V and 9 from J, leaving 10 bases between them. CDR3 length equals 12 residues. The CDR3 spells CASSLSLHTQYF. CDR3 sequence (DNA): TGTGCCAGCAGTTTGTCACTTCACACGCAGTATTTT.

The chain combines TRBV6-5 with TRBJ1-1, with 12 bases identical to TRBD1. Germline CDR1 is MNHEY and CDR2 is SVGAGI. The CDR3 totals 15 residues. With V trimmed by 2 bases and J by 2 bases, 0 bases remained unmatched. The DNA of the CDR3 is TGTGCCAGCAGTTACGGGACAGGGGGCAACACTGAAGCTTTCTTT. Residues: CASSYGTGGNTEAFF.

The V gene is TRBV20-1, the J gene TRBJ1-1, with no clear D. The germline V gene encodes CDR1 DFQATT and CDR2 SNEGSKA (reference sequence). The CDR3 runs 10 residues. Trimming shortened V by 6 bases and J by 7 bases, and 9 bases separated the two germline ends. DNA of the CDR3: TGCAGTGCCGCGGGGTTTGAAGCTTTCTTT. It specifies CSAAGFEAFF.